The next 16 T cell receptor beta chains were all read from a single sample in a study of T cells after yellow fever vaccination. TCRdb reprocessed the 5' RACE reads via MiXCR and lists one record per CDR3 protein. The sample has roughly 63,000 distinct CDR3 sequences, 7.4% seen once. The sequencing here drew on CD8+ T cells sorted from PBMCs, taken 15 days after the yellow fever booster vaccination. These receptors were taken from a man between 25 and 39 years old who received the YFV17D yellow fever vaccine.

This clonotype was seen at least ten times. This chain connects TRBV6-4 to TRBJ2-3, with D perhaps TRBD2 (5 bases). This CDR3 region has 15 residues. Germline lookup yields CDR1 MRHNA and CDR2 SNTAGT. The V end lost 0 bases, the J end lost 2 bases, and 9 bases lay between the germline ends. The CDR3: CASSDSPAATDTQYF. DNA for the CDR3: TGTGCCAGCAGTGACTCCCCAGCGGCCACAGATACGCAGTATTTT.

This clonotype was seen ten or more times. The chain combines TRBV7-2 with TRBJ2-7, with TRBD2 identical over 13 bases. The CDR3 contains 15 residues. The germline gives CDR1 SGHTA, CDR2 FQGNSA. Trimming at V came to 5 bases and at J to 4 bases, leaving 5 bases not matched to a gene. This CDR3 reads CASSPGTSGIYEQYF. The CDR3 DNA is TGTGCCAGCAGCCCTGGGACTAGCGGGATATACGAGCAGTACTTC.

This clonotype occurred many times. This chain connects TRBV7-6 to TRBJ2-7, with 13 nucleotides matching TRBD2. CDR1 and CDR2 from the germline V gene are SGHVS and FNYEAQ. The junction had 6 bases not matched to a gene; V was cut back by 4 bases and J by 6 bases. CDR3 length: 15 residues. DNA of the CDR3: TGTGCCAGCAGCTACTTAGGGACTAGCGGGACCGAGCAGTACTTC. This codes for CASSYLGTSGTEQYF.

This sequence joins TRBV20-1 and TRBJ2-5; D not resolved. Per germline, CDR1 DFQATT and CDR2 SNEGSKA (reference sequence). The CDR3 has 11 amino acids. V lost 6 bases, J lost 7 bases, and 12 bases lay in between. CDR3 coding DNA: TGCAGTGCGGAATTTTTGGGGACCCAGTACTTC. Amino acid sequence: CSAEFLGTQYF.

The chain recombines TRBV15 with TRBJ2-1, with 8 bases that match TRBD2. The CDR3 is 16 amino acids. Germline CDR1 and CDR2: LNHNV and YYDKDF (reference sequence). V shed 0 bases and J 4 bases; nucleotides not matched to a gene: 5. CDR3 nucleotides: TGTGCCACCAGCAGAGAAAAAGCGGGAGTATACAATGAGCAGTTCTTC. As protein: CATSREKAGVYNEQFF.

This clonotype was detected many times. V is TRBV20-1 and J is TRBJ2-2, with TRBD2 matching over 11 bases. In germline, CDR1 is DFQATT, CDR2 SNEGSKA (reference sequence). The CDR3 consists of 16 residues. The V and J ends lost 3 bases and 4 bases, in that order; junction bases with no gene match: 7. The CDR3 here is CSARTSGETSTGELFF. CDR3 nucleotides: TGCAGTGCTAGGACTAGCGGGGAGACATCCACCGGGGAGCTGTTTTTT.

J is TRBJ2-3 and V is TRBV7-6; D is undetermined. The CDR3 spans 13 residues. From germline, CDR1 is SGHVS and CDR2 FNYEAQ. Trimming stripped 3 bases from V and 5 bases from J, with 9 bases between. CDR3: CASSFGPGDTQYF. DNA for the CDR3: TGTGCCAGCAGCTTCGGTCCGGGAGATACGCAGTATTTT.

This clonotype came up many times. J is TRBJ2-7 and V is TRBV10-3, with D hard to call. Germline CDR1 is ENHRY and CDR2 is SYGVKD. The CDR3 loop spans 12 amino acids. Trimming cost V 3 bases and J 3 bases, with 6 bases left between them. CDR3 sequence: CAISDQIYEQYF. In nucleotides, the CDR3 is TGTGCCATCAGTGACCAAATCTACGAGCAGTACTTC.

This clonotype was seen at least ten times. This chain connects TRBV7-9 to TRBJ2-7, with unresolved D. CDR1 and CDR2 from the germline V gene are SEHNR and FQNEAQ (reference sequence). V lost 1 base and J 5 bases, leaving 12 bases between the germline ends. This CDR3 spans 14 amino acids. In DNA form, the CDR3 reads TGTGCCAGCAGCTTAGGGGTCATAACCCACGAGCAGTACTTC. Protein: CASSLGVITHEQYF.

This clonotype showed up many times. This sequence joins TRBV28 and TRBJ2-1; 16 bases match TRBD2. Germline V gene sequence: CDR1 MDHEN, CDR2 SYDVKM. The CDR3 has 14 residues. V trimming: 9 bases; J trimming: 7 bases; junction bases outside the gene matches: 3. The CDR3 DNA reads as TGTGCCAGTGGGACTAGCGGGAGGGTTAATGAGCAGTTCTTC. Its protein is CASGTSGRVNEQFF.

Worth noting for this clonotype: Given a much more abundant clone one base away, this may be a read error. The chain links TRBV20-1 to TRBJ1-4, with D unresolved. CDR3 size: 13 residues. Trimming took off 6 bases at V and 11 bases at J, with 19 bases between the two ends. Germline CDR1 reads DFQATT; CDR2 reads SNEGSKA (reference sequence). The CDR3 is CSAVRAFGDKLFF. CDR3 nucleotides: TGCAGTGCCGTTAGGGCCTTTGGGGATAAACTGTTTTTT.

V and J are TRBV5-1 and TRBJ1-1; D gene uncertain. Per germline, CDR1 SGHRS and CDR2 YFSETQ. V dropped 0 bases and J dropped 4 bases, with 10 bases sitting between them. The CDR3 covers 14 residues. This CDR3 is CASSLASGVTEAFF. DNA of the CDR3: TGCGCCAGCAGCTTGGCATCCGGGGTCACTGAAGCTTTCTTT.

This clonotype has at least ten counts. This chain uses TRBV27 with TRBJ2-1; D remains ambiguous. The V gene lost 3 bases and the J gene lost 1 base, with 7 bases spanning the gap. From germline, CDR1 is MNHEY and CDR2 SMNVEV (reference sequence). The CDR3 loop spans 14 amino acids. CDR3 nucleotides: TGTGCCAGCAGTTTGGACCCATCCTACAATGAGCAGTTCTTC. It yields the protein CASSLDPSYNEQFF.

In this sample, this clonotype turned up many times. The V call is TRBV5-1, the J call TRBJ2-3, with D perhaps being TRBD1 or TRBD2 (5 bases each). V was pared by 5 bases and J by 3 bases, with 10 bases between. This CDR3 comprises 13 residues. CDR1 and CDR2 from the germline V gene are SGHRS and YFSETQ. CDR3 DNA: TGCGCCAGCAGTCCGGGACCGACAGATACGCAGTATTTT. Amino acid sequence: CASSPGPTDTQYF.

This rearrangement joins TRBV5-4 to TRBJ2-2, with 7 nucleotides matching TRBD2. The CDR3 spans 15 residues. Germline V CDR1 and CDR2: SGHNT, YYREEE (reference sequence). Germline trimming cut 6 bases from V and 6 bases from J; bases unmatched to any gene: 11. CDR3 nucleotide sequence: TGTGCCAGCACCCCGGGGAAGGGACTACCCGGGGAGCTGTTTTTT. It translates to CASTPGKGLPGELFF.

At least ten counts were recorded for this clonotype. The chain recombines TRBV7-6 with TRBJ2-3; 12 bases map to TRBD1. The germline CDR1 and CDR2 sequences are SGHVS and FNYEAQ. CDR3 size: 18 residues. With 1 base clipped from V and 6 bases from J, the junction kept 11 bases outside the gene matches. The CDR3 DNA reads as TGTGCCAGCAGCTTAGAGATCCCCGGGACAGGGGGCGGCGATACGCAGTATTTT. It encodes CASSLEIPGTGGGDTQYF.